This TCR beta chain originates from a study of patients and donors after allogeneic stem cell transplantation. V shed 1 base and J shed 4 bases, with 16 bases lying between them. Germline CDR1 LGHNA, CDR2 YSLEER. CDR3 size: 16 residues. Each CDR3 protein is one row after TCRdb ran MiXCR on the RT-PCR reads. This table has 800,000 to 1,000,000 distinct CDR3 sequences, more than 15% appearing once. The clonotype comes from a human donor who was either an allogeneic HSCT recipient or a stem cell or donor lymphocyte infusion donor (not recorded which). It is not recorded whose cells these are; they may come from a transplant donor. This rearrangement joins TRBV4-3 to TRBJ1-1; D is perhaps TRBD1 (5 bases). The sequenced sample was blood, either unsorted or a sorted T cell fraction (not recorded which). The CDR3 coding sequence is TGCGCCAGCAGCCAAGGGGCAGCCCGGGGGAGCACTGAAGCTTTCTTT. It encodes CASSQGAARGSTEAFF.